Presented here are 30 T cell receptor beta chains from one specimen sequenced in a study of response to subunit inactivated influenza vaccine (dated 2018 in TCRdb). Receptor libraries were prepared by RT-PCR. Sequencing was performed on an Illumina HiSeq 2500. TCRdb reanalyzed the raw reads on its own, using fastp at Q25 for trimming and MiXCR for clone calling, and kept in-frame beta chains. CDR3 protein sequences are deduplicated, and each keeps its most common genes and DNA. This sample lists 650,000 or so distinct CDR3 sequences; 11% to 15% were detected once. The ten largest clones capture 7.5% to 8% of the sample. Sequenced material: PBMCs from blood, taken approximately 15 days before vaccination. These receptors were taken from a man between 50 and 59 years old who received an inactivated influenza vaccine. Donor details come from another sample of the same person, matched by shared clones.

This clonotype appeared a few times. J is TRBJ1-1 and V is TRBV6-2 or TRBV6-3; D gene ambiguous. The CDR3 totals 14 residues. Germline values: CDR1 MNHEY, CDR2 SVGEGT. Trimming took 5 bases from V and 4 from J, leaving 14 bases between them. The CDR3 DNA reads TGTGCCAGCAGTAGCCTATCGGGGTTCACTGAAGCTTTCTTT. It is translated as CASSSLSGFTEAFF.

This clonotype was recorded a few times. V is TRBV5-1 and J is TRBJ2-7; D is perhaps TRBD1 (5 bases). CDR3 length: 15 amino acids. Trimming removed 4 bases from V and 0 bases from J, with 14 bases in between. Germline CDR1 and CDR2: SGHRS and YFSETQ. CDR3 DNA: TGCGCCAGCAGCATCACAGGTTATAGCTCCTACGAGCAGTACTTC. Protein sequence: CASSITGYSSYEQYF.

This clonotype occurred many times. The genes are TRBV7-2 and TRBJ1-1; 8 nucleotides line up with TRBD1. Per germline, CDR1 SGHTA and CDR2 FQGNSA. This CDR3 spans 15 amino acids. The V gene end was trimmed by 5 bases and the J gene end by 11 bases; junction bases not matched to a gene: 16. CDR3: CASSPHRRQGALAFF. The CDR3 coding sequence is TGTGCCAGCAGCCCCCATCGGCGTCAGGGGGCACTTGCTTTCTTT.

Many counts were recorded for this clonotype. The chain combines TRBV20-1 with TRBJ2-2; tentative D call: TRBD1 (5 bases). Germline V gene sequence: CDR1 DFQATT, CDR2 SNEGSKA (reference sequence). V was shortened by 0 bases and J by 4 bases, with 12 bases between the two germline ends. The CDR3 spans 15 residues. The CDR3 sequence: CSARDVQGGTGELFF. The CDR3 DNA reads as TGCAGTGCTAGAGATGTCCAGGGCGGCACCGGGGAGCTGTTTTTT.

The chain carries TRBV3-1 and TRBJ2-5; TRBD1 aligns across 7 bases. Per germline, CDR1 LGHDT and CDR2 YNNKEL (reference sequence). Unmatched junction bases numbered 6, after V lost 6 bases and J lost 5 bases. CDR3 size: 13 residues. CDR3 DNA: TGTGCCAGCAGGTACAGGGGCGGTGAGACCCAGTACTTC. Its translation is CASRYRGGETQYF.

This clonotype showed up just a few times. The CDR3 sequence is CGTGGVDSGKLFF. Written as DNA, the CDR3 is TGTGGGACAGGGGGCGTCGATAGCGGAAAACTGTTTTTT. The chain carries TRBV7-9 and TRBJ1-4, with 11 bases aligning to TRBD1. The CDR3 runs 13 residues. Germline V gene lookup returns CDR1 SEHNR and CDR2 FQNEAQ (reference sequence).

This clonotype has a handful of counts. The DNA of the CDR3 is TGTGCCAGCAGAGGGACAGTCACCGGGGAGCTGTTTTTT. Translating it yields CASRGTVTGELFF. The chain has TRBV6-1 and TRBJ2-2; 7 bases map to TRBD1. The trim removed 6 bases at V and 4 bases at J, leaving 2 bases unmatched. CDR3 length: 13 residues. Germline V gene sequence: CDR1 MNHNS, CDR2 SASEGT.

V usage is TRBV28 and J usage is TRBJ2-7, with D uncertain. Per the germline V gene, CDR1 is MDHEN and CDR2 is SYDVKM. The CDR3 has 14 residues. Trimming took off 5 bases at V and 0 bases at J, with 11 bases between the two ends. In nucleotides, the CDR3 is TGTGCCAGCAGTCAACCCCTAAGCTCCTACGAGCAGTACTTC. Translation: CASSQPLSSYEQYF.

This chain connects TRBV10-3 to TRBJ2-2; no reliable D call. There are 12 residues in the CDR3. V was clipped by 5 bases and J by 4 bases, with 5 bases between them. Per the germline V gene, CDR1 is ENHRY and CDR2 is SYGVKD. The CDR3 DNA reads TGTGCCATCAGTTTGGGCACCGGGGAGCTGTTTTTT. Protein sequence: CAISLGTGELFF.

In its sample, this clonotype was seen many times. The chain couples TRBV4-2 to TRBJ2-3, with 13 bases lining up with TRBD2. This CDR3 has 16 amino acids. With V trimmed by 5 bases and J by 4 bases, 6 bases remained unmatched. CDR1 LGHNA and CDR2 YNFKEQ come from the germline V gene. The CDR3: CASSGRTSGSSDTQYF. In DNA, the CDR3 is TGTGCCAGCAGCGGTCGGACTAGCGGGAGCTCAGATACGCAGTATTTT.

The gene calls are TRBV6-2 or TRBV6-3 and TRBJ2-7; maybe TRBD2 (5 bases). This CDR3 is built from 15 residues. Germline V lookup: CDR1 MNHEY, CDR2 SVGEGT. V was shortened by 6 bases and J by 2 bases, with 17 bases between the two germline ends. The CDR3 protein is CASRRTPERTYEQYF. As DNA, the CDR3 is TGTGCCAGCAGGAGGACTCCCGAACGTACCTACGAGCAGTACTTC.

The sample holds a few counts of this clonotype. CDR3 loop: CASNSRQGVSTEAFF. Here the CDR3 DNA reads TGTGCCAGCAATTCTCGGCAGGGGGTGAGCACTGAAGCTTTCTTT. This chain joins TRBV2 and TRBJ1-1; 7 bases line up with TRBD1. The length of the CDR3 is 15 residues. With 7 bases clipped from V and 4 bases from J, the junction kept 12 bases outside the gene matches. From germline, CDR1 is SNHLY and CDR2 FYNNEI.

CDR3 sequence: CASSFLGDRGGMAKLGLVQFF. The CDR3 nucleotides are TGTGCCAGCAGCTTTTTGGGGGACAGGGGGGGTATGGCCAAGCTGGGACTGGTGCAGTTCTTC. The chain joins TRBV11-2 to TRBJ2-1; 11 bases are shared with TRBD1. In germline, CDR1 is SGHAT, CDR2 FQNNGV. This CDR3 has 21 amino acids. V was clipped by 3 bases and J by 12 bases; unmatched bases: 28. Complete variable domain (other parts from reference TRBV11-2 and TRBJ2-1): EAGVAQSPRYKIIEKRQSVAFWCNPISGHATLYWYQQILGQGPKLLIQFQNNGVVDDSQLPKDRFSAERLKGVDSTLKIQPAKLEDSAVYLCASSFLGDRGGMAKLGLVQFFGPGTRLTVL.

The chain employs TRBV3-1 and TRBJ1-3; D gene unclear. The CDR3 consists of 15 residues. V shed 1 base and J shed 3 bases, with 10 bases lying between them. Germline V lookup: CDR1 LGHDT, CDR2 YNNKEL (reference sequence). The CDR3 DNA reads as TGTGCCAGCAGCCAAGTACCCGACGGTGGAAACACCATATATTTT. It translates to CASSQVPDGGNTIYF.

The rearrangement uses TRBV20-1 and TRBJ2-4; 11 bases line up with TRBD2. Per germline, CDR1 DFQATT and CDR2 SNEGSKA (reference sequence). The CDR3 extends over 17 amino acids. The ends lost 6 bases at V and 2 bases at J; junction bases unmatched: 12. The DNA for the CDR3 is TGCAGTGCCACAAGGCTAGCGGGGGGCATTCCCAAAAACATTCAGTACTTC. It yields the protein CSATRLAGGIPKNIQYF.

This chain joins TRBV7-6 and TRBJ1-1; a weak D match, TRBD1 (5 bases). The CDR3 covers 14 residues. V gave up 0 bases and J gave up 4 bases, with 9 bases separating them. Germline-derived CDR1 and CDR2 are SGHVS and FNYEAQ. The CDR3 sequence: CASSLATEGTEAFF. For the CDR3, the DNA is TGTGCCAGCAGCTTAGCGACAGAGGGCACTGAAGCTTTCTTT.

The chain couples TRBV29-1 to TRBJ1-2, with a tentative D call TRBD1 (5 bases). V was trimmed by 3 bases and J by 4 bases, leaving 9 bases between them. This CDR3 is built from 12 residues. Looked up from germline, CDR1 is SQVTM and CDR2 is ANQGSEA. In nucleotides, the CDR3 is TGCAGCGTTGAGGGGGTTCCCTATGGCTACACCTTC. This sequence encodes CSVEGVPYGYTF.

V is TRBV6-4 and J is TRBJ2-1, with 11 bases aligning to TRBD2. Germline V CDR1 and CDR2: MRHNA, SNTAGT. Trimming took 3 bases from V and 8 from J; bases not matched to a gene: 6. CDR3 size: 15 residues. The CDR3 reads CASSEVAGGQDEQFF. CDR3 bases: TGTGCCAGCAGTGAAGTAGCGGGAGGGCAGGATGAGCAGTTCTTC.

This clonotype was counted a few times. This chain connects TRBV7-2 to TRBJ2-5, with TRBD2 as a possible D gene (6 bases). Trimming stripped 4 bases from V and 2 bases from J, with 14 bases between. Germline V CDR1 and CDR2: SGHTA, FQGNSA. CDR3 size: 15 residues. Written as DNA, the CDR3 is TGTGCCAGCAGCTCAGTACCGGGGGTACAAGAGACCCAGTACTTC. Translated: CASSSVPGVQETQYF.

This clonotype was recorded many times. V and J are TRBV10-3 and TRBJ2-7; 10 bases match TRBD1. Germline assignment: CDR1 ENHRY and CDR2 SYGVKD. The CDR3 sequence is 15 residues long. Trimming took 4 bases from V and 4 from J; bases not matched to a gene: 7. The CDR3 DNA follows: TGTGCCATCAGTGGCCCGACAGGGGGCGGATACGAGCAGTACTTC. As protein: CAISGPTGGGYEQYF.

There are a few counts of this clonotype. The chain carries TRBV12-3 or TRBV12-4 and TRBJ2-5; TRBD1 matches at 9 bases. With 6 bases clipped from V and 8 bases from J, the junction kept 7 bases outside the gene matches. The CDR3 is made up of 13 amino acids. This CDR3 is CASSSGTGITQYF. The DNA of the CDR3 is TGTGCCAGCAGCTCCGGGACAGGGATCACCCAGTACTTC.

In this sample, this clonotype turned up many times. The chain has TRBV7-9 and TRBJ2-2; 7 nucleotides match TRBD1. This CDR3 has 15 amino acids. J was trimmed by 1 base and V by 2 bases; bases with no gene match: 1. Germline V gene data show CDR1 as SEHNR and CDR2 as FQNEAQ (reference sequence). The CDR3 nucleotides are TGTGCCAGCAGCTTACGACAGGGGAACACCGGGGAGCTGTTTTTT. It codes for CASSLRQGNTGELFF.

V is TRBV3-1 and J is TRBJ2-7; D perhaps matches TRBD2 (6 bases). V was trimmed by 1 base and J by 3 bases, leaving 13 bases between them. CDR3 length equals 15 residues. The germline V gene encodes CDR1 LGHDT and CDR2 YNNKEL (reference sequence). CDR3: CASSQGPGGNYEQYF. The DNA of the CDR3 is TGTGCCAGCAGCCAAGGTCCAGGCGGGAACTACGAGCAGTACTTC.

The chain has TRBV7-2 and TRBJ2-1, with D perhaps matching TRBD2 (5 bases). V was trimmed by 4 bases and J by 9 bases, leaving 16 bases between them. The CDR3 is 14 amino acids. Germline CDR1 and CDR2: SGHTA and FQGNSA. DNA for the CDR3: TGTGCCAGCAGCTCCCGCCCCGAGGGTGGTGAGCAGTTCTTC. Amino acid sequence: CASSSRPEGGEQFF. Complete variable domain (other parts from reference TRBV7-2 and TRBJ2-1): GAGVSQSPSNKVTEKGKDVELRCDPISGHTALYWYRQSLGQGLEFLIYFQGNSAPDKSGLPSDRFSAERTGGSVSTLTIQRTQQEDSAVYLCASSSRPEGGEQFFGPGTRLTVL.

This clonotype turned up a few times. The gene calls are TRBV6-5 and TRBJ1-4; D is unclear. V was trimmed by 0 bases and J by 0 bases, leaving 11 bases between them. Germline V CDR1 and CDR2: MNHEY, SVGAGI. CDR3 length equals 17 residues. The CDR3 here is CASSYSFLLATNEKLFF. CDR3 DNA: TGTGCCAGCAGTTACTCGTTCCTACTAGCAACTAATGAAAAACTGTTTTTT.

V usage is TRBV7-9 and J usage is TRBJ2-1; possible D gene TRBD1, 6 bases. This CDR3 comprises 14 residues. V shed 5 bases and J shed 4 bases, with 12 bases lying between them. Germline CDR1 is SEHNR and CDR2 is FQNEAQ (reference sequence). As DNA, the CDR3 is TGTGCCAGCAGCATCACGGACAGTTACAATGAGCAGTTCTTC. This codes for CASSITDSYNEQFF.

This sequence joins TRBV10-3 and TRBJ1-4; unclear D gene. CDR1 is ENHRY and CDR2 is SYGVKD in the germline V gene. V dropped 3 bases and J dropped 8 bases, with 16 bases sitting between them. The CDR3 covers 15 residues. The CDR3: CAISDPREGIEKLFF. The CDR3 DNA follows: TGTGCCATCAGTGATCCGAGGGAAGGAATCGAAAAACTGTTTTTT.

This clonotype has just a few counts. This chain uses TRBV24-1 with TRBJ2-1; 10 bases match TRBD1. Germline CDR1 KGHDR, CDR2 SFDVKD. The CDR3 is 16 residues long. V gave up 4 bases and J gave up 6 bases; unmatched junction bases: 8. This chain's CDR3 is CATSEPGQGSSNEQFF. In DNA form, the CDR3 reads TGTGCCACCAGTGAACCGGGACAGGGGTCATCCAATGAGCAGTTCTTC.

Regarding this clonotype: This may come from a read error, since a much larger clone is one base off. In DNA, the CDR3 is TGTGCCAGCAGATATAGCGGGGAGAGCACCTACGAGCAGTACTTC. Its protein is CASRYSGESTYEQYF. The V call is TRBV6-5, the J call TRBJ2-7, with 8 bases matching TRBD2. J was trimmed by 2 bases and V by 6 bases; bases with no gene match: 9. The CDR3 loop spans 15 amino acids. The germline CDR1 and CDR2 sequences are MNHEY and SVGAGI.

This clonotype was counted many times. The rearrangement uses TRBV5-1 and TRBJ2-5; D assignment may be TRBD1 or TRBD2 (5 bases each). Trimming removed 4 bases from V and 0 bases from J, with 10 bases in between. Germline CDR1 is SGHRS and CDR2 is YFSETQ. The CDR3 runs to 14 residues. The CDR3 coding sequence is TGCGCCAGCAGCCTGGGGGAATACCAAGAGACCCAGTACTTC. It yields the protein CASSLGEYQETQYF.